These 9 T cell receptor beta chains originate from one sample sequenced in a study of blood T cell repertoires in COVID-19. Generated by immunoSEQ multiplex PCR, the TCRdb table keeps only in-frame clones and is missing some. In the table there are roughly 300,000 clones, 81% of which are singletons. Sequenced input: peripheral blood. Receptors originate from a woman aged 55-69 years with active or convalescent COVID-19.

The chain employs TRBV27 and TRBJ2-1, with TRBD1 matching over 8 bases. Germline loops: CDR1 MNHEY, CDR2 SMNVEV (reference sequence). CDR3 size: 12 residues. V lost 8 bases, J lost 9 bases, and 6 bases stayed unmatched. In nucleotides, the CDR3 is TGTGCCAGCGGCCCACAGGGGGGTGAGCAGTTCTTC. Translation: CASGPQGGEQFF.

The rearrangement joins TRBV9 to TRBJ1-6; no clear D. This CDR3 comprises 14 residues. Trimming took 0 bases from V and 9 from J, leaving 10 bases between them. Germline-derived CDR1 and CDR2 are SGDLS and YYNGEE. In nucleotides, the CDR3 is TGTGCCAGCAGCGTAGAGTTGGCGGCTTCACCCCTCCACTTT. This codes for CASSVELAASPLHF.

This rearrangement joins TRBV7-3 to TRBJ2-1; TRBD2 aligns across 11 bases. The V gene's germline CDR1 is SGHTA and CDR2 FQGTGA. The CDR3 spans 15 residues. V was clipped by 3 bases and J by 7 bases; unmatched bases: 5. This CDR3 is CASSFSTSGENEQFF. CDR3 nucleotides: TGTGCCAGCAGCTTTTCGACTAGCGGGGAAAATGAGCAGTTCTTC.

This clone was recorded a few times. J is TRBJ1-2 and V is TRBV5-8; D perhaps matches TRBD1 (6 bases). The CDR3 contains 12 residues. Germline CDR1 SGHTS, CDR2 YDEGEE. V was clipped by 0 bases and J by 12 bases, with 12 bases between them. For the CDR3, the DNA is TGTGCCAGCAGCTTGGGCGGGGGCAGGAACACCTTC. Protein sequence: CASSLGGGRNTF.

The rearrangement uses TRBV7-6 and TRBJ2-7, with D possibly TRBD1 on 6 matching bases. The CDR3 consists of 13 residues. Germline V gene data show CDR1 as SGHVS and CDR2 as FNYEAQ. Trimming left V 5 bases short and J 9 bases short, with 17 bases between. CDR3 in amino acids: CASSPGHMSGQYF. CDR3 bases: TGTGCCAGCAGCCCGGGACATATGAGCGGGCAGTACTTC. The full variable domain, completed using reference TRBV7-6 and TRBJ2-7, is GAGVSQSPRYKVTKRGQDVALRCDPISGHVSLYWYRQALGQGPEFLTYFNYEAQQDKSGLPNDRFSAERPEGSISTLTIQRTEQRDSAMYRCASSPGHMSGQYFGPGTRLTVT.

The rearrangement uses TRBV5-4 and TRBJ1-2; D gene unclear. Looked up from germline, CDR1 is SGHNT and CDR2 is YYREEE (reference sequence). This CDR3 is built from 14 residues. The germline V and J ends were trimmed by 0 bases and 4 bases, with 10 bases remaining between them. CDR3 DNA sequence: TGTGCCAGCAGCTTGGAGACGGGGAGCTATGGCTACACCTTC. The encoded protein is CASSLETGSYGYTF. Using reference TRBV5-4 and TRBJ1-2 for the parts outside the CDR3, the full variable domain is ETGVTQSPTHLIKTRGQQVTLRCSSQSGHNTVSWYQQALGQGPQFIFQYYREEENGRGNFPPRFSGLQFPNYSSELNVNALELDDSALYLCASSLETGSYGYTFGSGTRLTVV.

The rearrangement joins TRBV5-4 to TRBJ2-3; TRBD1 might be the D (5 bases). Germline-derived CDR1 and CDR2 are SGHNT and YYREEE (reference sequence). The CDR3 consists of 14 residues. The V end was cut by 4 bases, the J end by 4 bases, with 13 bases between. The CDR3 nucleotides read TGTGCCAGCAGCCCGGCCCCCAGGGCAGATACGCAGTATTTT. Protein product: CASSPAPRADTQYF.

J is TRBJ2-1 and V is TRBV11-2, with a possible D match to TRBD2 (6 bases). V was shortened by 5 bases and J by 9 bases, with 11 bases between the two germline ends. CDR1 SGHAT and CDR2 FQNNGV come from the germline V gene. The CDR3 sequence is 12 residues long. CDR3 coding DNA: TGTGCCAGCAGCGAAGCAGCGGGTGAGCAGTTCTTC. This gives the protein CASSEAAGEQFF.

This clone appeared once. The rearrangement uses TRBV6-1 and TRBJ2-7; 7 positions agree with TRBD1. V gave up 0 bases and J gave up 2 bases; unmatched junction bases: 10. The CDR3 has 17 residues. Looked up from germline, CDR1 is MNHNS and CDR2 is SASEGT. The CDR3 sequence is CASSEALAWQGAYEQYF. The CDR3 nucleotides are TGTGCCAGCAGTGAAGCGCTGGCTTGGCAGGGGGCCTACGAGCAGTACTTC.